These T cell receptor beta chains were read from a single sample in a study of technical replicates of blood from several donors. Generated by immunoSEQ multiplex PCR, the TCRdb table keeps only in-frame clones and is missing some. The sample consists of about 81,000 clones, approximately 78% of them appearing once. Sequenced sample: PBMCs. The receptor source for this set is a human donor in good health. Some clones in this sample may be carry-over from other donors' samples. Each CDR3 is given without its conserved first and last residue.

v_call: TRBV7-6
cdr3_aa: ASSLAGDTEAF

v_call: TRBV19
cdr3_aa: ASSQVPTGSNQPQH

v_call: TRBV5-5
cdr3_aa: ASSVTSGRVNTGELF

v_call: TRBV7-9
cdr3_aa: ASRSGIYGYT

v_call: TRBV29-1
cdr3_aa: SVDTYNYGYT

v_call: TRBV30
cdr3_aa: AWSFYSGEYEQY

v_call: TRBV7-9
cdr3_aa: ASSPAPRGYT

v_call: TRBV7-2
cdr3_aa: ASSLGLAGGQETQY

v_call: TRBV2
cdr3_aa: ATGGSDQLFYEQY

v_call: TRBV9
cdr3_aa: ASSASGRNYNEQF

v_call: TRBV9
cdr3_aa: ASSPAGEDLF

v_call: TRBV30
cdr3_aa: AWRRIAGSSYNEQF

v_call: TRBV7-2
cdr3_aa: ASSPRQGAVD

v_call: TRBV7-3
cdr3_aa: ASSSLAGLSYNEQF

v_call: TRBV6-5
cdr3_aa: ASRSGGGELF

v_call: TRBV18
cdr3_aa: ASSPLLAGGGGNEQF

v_call: TRBV15
cdr3_aa: ATSRVVVGGNYGYT

v_call: TRBV28
cdr3_aa: ASSPYGYT

v_call: TRBV6-1
cdr3_aa: ASSDAMSYT

v_call: TRBV29-1
cdr3_aa: SGRTSGEFYEQY

v_call: TRBV7-8
cdr3_aa: ASSLREGSNTGELF

v_call: TRBV4-1
cdr3_aa: ASSRETGTGGGEQY

v_call: TRBV30
cdr3_aa: AWSVSYRYEQY

v_call: TRBV11-1
cdr3_aa: ASSPATSGAEQF

v_call: TRBV28
cdr3_aa: ASSLLPSLETQY

v_call: TRBV6-5
cdr3_aa: ATGGQRFYEQY

v_call: TRBV13
cdr3_aa: ASSLDFLLAGESSYNEQF

v_call: TRBV11-1
cdr3_aa: ASSLLSYEQY

v_call: TRBV18
cdr3_aa: ASSPAAPYNEQF

v_call: TRBV27
cdr3_aa: ASSFGGANPDTQY

v_call: TRBV5-6
cdr3_aa: ASSTRTKSYGYT

v_call: TRBV23-1
cdr3_aa: ASSHSGGNEQF

v_call: TRBV19
cdr3_aa: ASRRQAGSYEQY

v_call: TRBV15
cdr3_aa: ATSRANNEQF

v_call: TRBV7-2
cdr3_aa: ASRPDPRGGYT

v_call: TRBV19
cdr3_aa: ASAPGGSGNTIY

v_call: TRBV4-2
cdr3_aa: ASSQQGAYEQY

v_call: TRBV7-3
cdr3_aa: ASSPRTSGSSNNEQF

v_call: TRBV7-2
cdr3_aa: ASIYSGAITGELF

v_call: TRBV29-1
cdr3_aa: SADGATGLNTEAF

v_call: TRBV5-1
cdr3_aa: ASSLGVLNEKLF

v_call: TRBV6-6
cdr3_aa: ASVGAETQY

v_call: TRBV7-6
cdr3_aa: ASSLRAETDTQY

v_call: TRBV4-1
cdr3_aa: ASSHFLSGGAEETQY

v_call: TRBV4-1
cdr3_aa: ASSQEVVRGHNGYT

v_call: TRBV7-9
cdr3_aa: ASSLSSNGELF

v_call: TRBV20-1
cdr3_aa: SAAKSDTQY

v_call: TRBV5-8
cdr3_aa: ASSLLGGGKAEAF

v_call: TRBV4-2
cdr3_aa: ASSQDLARPPDTQY

v_call: TRBV27
cdr3_aa: ASSSEYSTDTQY

v_call: TRBV13
cdr3_aa: ASSLGRGTLAPLH

v_call: TRBV6-6
cdr3_aa: ASRSQGGSSYEQY

v_call: TRBV2
cdr3_aa: ASRPRQGTTYNEQF

v_call: TRBV10-2
cdr3_aa: ASSDPGYGYT

v_call: TRBV28
cdr3_aa: ASRSISDGYT

v_call: TRBV7-6
cdr3_aa: ASSLTQGAEVWETQY

v_call: TRBV29-1
cdr3_aa: SVEQVRDGYT